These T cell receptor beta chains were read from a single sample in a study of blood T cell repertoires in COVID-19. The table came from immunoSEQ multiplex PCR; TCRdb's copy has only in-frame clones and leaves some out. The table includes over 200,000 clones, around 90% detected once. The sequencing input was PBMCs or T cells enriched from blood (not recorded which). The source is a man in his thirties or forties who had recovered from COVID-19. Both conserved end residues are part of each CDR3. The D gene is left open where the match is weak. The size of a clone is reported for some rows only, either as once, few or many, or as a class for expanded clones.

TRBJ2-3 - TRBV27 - CASSLFPTDTQYF TGTGCCAGCAGTTTATTCCCGACAGATACGCAGTATTTT
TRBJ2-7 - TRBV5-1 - CASSLQGSPEQYF TGCGCCAGCAGCCTCCAGGGATCCCCTGAGCAGTACTTC
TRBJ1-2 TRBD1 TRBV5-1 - CASSQNSDREFGYTF TGCGCCAGCAGCCAAAACTCGGACAGGGAGTTTGGCTACACCTTC
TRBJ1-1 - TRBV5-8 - CASSLVLNWGPGGNTEAFF TGTGCCAGCAGCTTGGTTCTAAATTGGGGGCCTGGAGGGAACACTGAAGCTTTCTTT
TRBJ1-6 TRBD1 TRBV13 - CASSSPGQGNSPLHF TGTGCCAGCAGCTCACCGGGACAGGGCAATTCACCCCTCCACTTT
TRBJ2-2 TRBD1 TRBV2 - CASSSDRSFTGELFF TGTGCCAGCAGCTCGGACAGGTCCTTCACCGGGGAGCTGTTTTTT
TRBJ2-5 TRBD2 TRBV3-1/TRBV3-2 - CASSQEGGRGVETQYF TGTGCCAGCAGCCAAGAAGGAGGGCGGGGGGTGGAGACCCAGTACTTC
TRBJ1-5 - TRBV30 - CAWSRGVDQPQHF TGTGCCTGGAGTCGGGGTGTAGATCAGCCCCAGCATTTT
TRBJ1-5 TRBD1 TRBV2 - CASSRDRGQNQPQHF TGTGCCAGCAGCCGGGACAGGGGGCAGAATCAGCCCCAGCATTTT
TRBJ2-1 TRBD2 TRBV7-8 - CASSLGSLGREFF TGTGCCAGCAGCTTAGGCTCCCTAGGGAGGGAGTTCTTC
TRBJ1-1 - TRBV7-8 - CASSQREGTEAFF TGTGCCAGCAGTCAGAGGGAAGGCACTGAAGCTTTCTTT
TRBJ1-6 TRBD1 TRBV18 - CASSLSPGQRNSPLHF TGTGCCAGCTCACTTTCCCCGGGACAGAGGAATTCACCCCTCCACTTT
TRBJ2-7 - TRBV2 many CASNRDTVAEQYF TGTGCCAGCAATCGGGACACGGTAGCCGAGCAGTACTTC
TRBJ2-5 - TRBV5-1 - CASGLRWGLMETQYF TGCGCCAGCGGCCTAAGGTGGGGACTCATGGAGACCCAGTACTTC
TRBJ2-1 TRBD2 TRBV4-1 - CASSFIAGDTSRNEQFF TGCGCCAGCAGCTTCATAGCGGGAGACACCTCTCGGAATGAGCAGTTCTTC
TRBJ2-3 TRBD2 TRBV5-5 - CASSLELAGALTQYF TGTGCCAGCAGCTTGGAGCTAGCGGGGGCCCTCACGCAGTATTTT
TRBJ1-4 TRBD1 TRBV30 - CAWSAYKDRFFEKLFF TGTGCCTGGAGTGCCTACAAGGACAGGTTCTTCGAAAAACTGTTTTTT
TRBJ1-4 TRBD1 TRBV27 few CASSSRTGNNEKLFF TGTGCCAGCAGTTCCAGGACAGGGAATAATGAAAAACTGTTTTTT
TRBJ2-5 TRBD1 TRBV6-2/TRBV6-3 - CASSTRTGGQETQYF TGTGCCAGCAGTACTAGGACAGGGGGCCAAGAGACCCAGTACTTC
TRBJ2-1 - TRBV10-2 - CASSPLLVAKQFF TGCGCCAGCAGCCCTCTACTAGTCGCTAAGCAGTTCTTC
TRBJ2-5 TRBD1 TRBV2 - CASSELTGEETQYF TGTGCCAGCAGTGAATTAACAGGGGAGGAGACCCAGTACTTC
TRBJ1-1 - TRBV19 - CASSTQAPNTEAFF TGTGCCAGCTCCACACAGGCCCCAAACACTGAAGCTTTCTTT
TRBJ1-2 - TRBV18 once CASSPGAVGYTF TGTGCCAGCTCACCCGGAGCAGTTGGCTACACCTTC
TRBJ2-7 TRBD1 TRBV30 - CAWSDSRRDRRDF TGTGCCTGGAGTGATTCCCGCCGGGACAGGAGGGACTTC
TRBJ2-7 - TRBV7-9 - CASSPSTGPYEQYF TGTGCCAGCAGCCCCTCGACAGGCCCCTACGAGCAGTACTTC
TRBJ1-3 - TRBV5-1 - CASSPELQGKGNTIYF TGCGCCAGCAGCCCGGAACTACAGGGAAAGGGAAACACCATATATTTT
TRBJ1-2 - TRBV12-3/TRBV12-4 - CASSLGPRGYTF TGTGCCAGCAGTTTAGGGCCCAGGGGCTACACCTTC
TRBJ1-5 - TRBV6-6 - CASSLTGGGNQPQHF TGTGCCAGCAGCCTCACGGGGGGAGGAAATCAGCCCCAGCATTTT
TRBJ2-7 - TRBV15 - CATSRDITSYEQYF TGTGCCACCAGCAGAGATATTACGAGCTACGAGCAGTACTTC
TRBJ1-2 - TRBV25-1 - CASSEFSGDGYTF TGTGCCAGCAGTGAATTTTCGGGGGATGGCTACACCTTC
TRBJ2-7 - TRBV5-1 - CASSLGTASYEQYF TGCGCCAGCAGCTTGGGTACAGCCTCCTACGAGCAGTACTTC
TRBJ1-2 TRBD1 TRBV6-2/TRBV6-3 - CASSYGPAGGGYGYTF TGTGCCAGCAGTTACGGGCCGGCAGGGGGAGGCTATGGCTACACCTTC
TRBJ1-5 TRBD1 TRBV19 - CASSISPHRGLNQPQHF TGTGCCAGTAGTATAAGCCCCCACAGGGGGCTCAATCAGCCCCAGCATTTT
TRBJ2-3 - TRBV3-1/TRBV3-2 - CASSSHTDTQYF TGTGCCAGCAGCTCACACACAGATACGCAGTATTTT
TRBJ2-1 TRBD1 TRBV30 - CAWHSGTGSNEQFF TGTGCCTGGCACTCCGGGACAGGATCCAATGAGCAGTTCTTC
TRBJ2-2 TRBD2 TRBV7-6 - CASSNPGLAEKSTNTGELFF TGTGCCAGCAGCAACCCGGGACTAGCGGAGAAGTCTACGAACACCGGGGAGCTGTTTTTT
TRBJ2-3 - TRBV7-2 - CASSFRVGDTQYF TGTGCCAGCAGCTTTCGGGTTGGAGATACGCAGTATTTT
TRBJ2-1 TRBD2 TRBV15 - CATSRDAPLASYNEQFF TGTGCCACCAGCAGAGATGCCCCACTAGCGAGTTACAATGAGCAGTTCTTC
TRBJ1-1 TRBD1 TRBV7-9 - CASSLGTGEAFF TGTGCCAGCAGCTTAGGGACAGGCGAAGCTTTCTTT
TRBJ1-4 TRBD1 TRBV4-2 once CASSPGQGRGTNEKLFF TGTGCCAGCAGCCCCGGACAGGGGAGGGGAACTAATGAAAAACTGTTTTTT
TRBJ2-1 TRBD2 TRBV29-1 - CSVDRTSGYNEQFF TGCAGCGTTGATCGGACTAGCGGTTACAATGAGCAGTTCTTC
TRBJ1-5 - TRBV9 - CASSAGRDNQPQHF TGTGCCAGCAGCGCCGGACGGGACAATCAGCCCCAGCATTTT
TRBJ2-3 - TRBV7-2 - CASSPRVAGPSTDTQYF TGTGCCAGCAGCCCCCGGGTGGCGGGCCCTAGCACAGATACGCAGTATTTT